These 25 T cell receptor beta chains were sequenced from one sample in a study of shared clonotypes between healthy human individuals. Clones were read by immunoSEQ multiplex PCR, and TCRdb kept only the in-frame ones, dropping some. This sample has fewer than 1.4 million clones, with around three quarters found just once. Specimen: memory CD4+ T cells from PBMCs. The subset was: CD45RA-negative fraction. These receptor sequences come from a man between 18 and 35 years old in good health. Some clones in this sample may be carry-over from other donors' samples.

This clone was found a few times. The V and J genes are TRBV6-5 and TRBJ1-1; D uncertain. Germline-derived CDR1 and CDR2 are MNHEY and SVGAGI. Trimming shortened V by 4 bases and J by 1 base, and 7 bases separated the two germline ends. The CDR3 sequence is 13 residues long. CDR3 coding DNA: TGTGCCAGCAGTTTCTCAAGGAACACTGAAGCTTTCTTT. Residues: CASSFSRNTEAFF.

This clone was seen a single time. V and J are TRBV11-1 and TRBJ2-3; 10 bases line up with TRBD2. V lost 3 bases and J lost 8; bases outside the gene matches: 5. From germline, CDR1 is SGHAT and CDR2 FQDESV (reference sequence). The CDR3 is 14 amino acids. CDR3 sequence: CASSFQLAGLTQYF. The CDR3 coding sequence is TGTGCCAGCAGCTTTCAACTAGCGGGACTTACGCAGTATTTT. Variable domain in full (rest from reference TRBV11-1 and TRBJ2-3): EAEVAQSPRYKITEKSQAVAFWCDPISGHATLYWYRQILGQGPELLVQFQDESVVDDSQLPKDRFSAERLKGVDSTLKIQPAELGDSAMYLCASSFQLAGLTQYFGPGTRLTVL.

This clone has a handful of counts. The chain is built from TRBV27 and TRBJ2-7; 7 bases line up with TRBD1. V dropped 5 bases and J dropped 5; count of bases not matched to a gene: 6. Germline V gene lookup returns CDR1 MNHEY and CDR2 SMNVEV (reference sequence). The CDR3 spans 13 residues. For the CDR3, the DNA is TGTGCCAGCAGTACGGGACAGACAAACGAGCAGTACTTC. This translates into CASSTGQTNEQYF.

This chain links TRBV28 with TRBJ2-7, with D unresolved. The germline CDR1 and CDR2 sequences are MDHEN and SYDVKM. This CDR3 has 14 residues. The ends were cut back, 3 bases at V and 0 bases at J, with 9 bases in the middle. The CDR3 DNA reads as TGTGCCAGCAGTTTTAGGCGTCACTCCTACGAGCAGTACTTC. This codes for CASSFRRHSYEQYF.

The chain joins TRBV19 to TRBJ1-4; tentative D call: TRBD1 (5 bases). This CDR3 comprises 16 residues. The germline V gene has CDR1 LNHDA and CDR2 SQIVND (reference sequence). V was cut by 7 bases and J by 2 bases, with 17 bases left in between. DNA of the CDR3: TGTGCCAGTATAAGTGGCAGGGCGGGGACTAATGAAAAACTGTTTTTT. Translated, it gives CASISGRAGTNEKLFF.

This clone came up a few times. The CDR3 spells CASSESGGGTQYF. CDR3 coding DNA: TGCGCCAGCAGTGAGTCCGGCGGAGGGACCCAGTACTTC. The rearrangement joins TRBV10-1 to TRBJ2-5, with a possible D match to TRBD2 (5 bases). The CDR3 runs 13 residues. V was trimmed by 0 bases and J by 7 bases, leaving 9 bases between them. In germline, CDR1 is WNHNN, CDR2 SYGVQD (reference sequence).

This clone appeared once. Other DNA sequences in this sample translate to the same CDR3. This CDR3 reads CASSAEMNTEAFF. The CDR3 region has the DNA TGTGCCAGCAGTGCTGAGATGAACACTGAAGCTTTCTTT. J is TRBJ1-1 and V is TRBV2; the D is unclear. This CDR3 region has 13 residues. The germline V gene encodes CDR1 SNHLY and CDR2 FYNNEI. V lost 4 bases to trimming and J lost 0 bases, with 6 bases between them.

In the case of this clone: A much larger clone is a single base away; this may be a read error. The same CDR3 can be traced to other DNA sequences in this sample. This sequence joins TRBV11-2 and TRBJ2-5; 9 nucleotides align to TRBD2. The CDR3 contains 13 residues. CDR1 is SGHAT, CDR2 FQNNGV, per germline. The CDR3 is CASSRGRVETQYF. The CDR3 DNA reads TGTGCTAGCAGCCGCGGGAGGGTGGAGACCCAGTACTTC.

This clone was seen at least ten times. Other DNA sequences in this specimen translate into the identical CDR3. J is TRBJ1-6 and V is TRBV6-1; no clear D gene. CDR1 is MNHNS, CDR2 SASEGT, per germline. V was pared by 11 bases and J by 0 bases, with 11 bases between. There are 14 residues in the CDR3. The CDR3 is CAGGRSSYNSPLHF. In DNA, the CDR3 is TGTGCCGGCGGACGGAGCTCCTATAATTCACCCCTCCACTTT.

CDR3: CASSFTWEQFF. CDR3 DNA sequence: TGTGCCAGCAGCTTCACCTGGGAGCAGTTCTTC. The chain joins TRBV28 to TRBJ2-1; D unresolved. The germline V gene encodes CDR1 MDHEN and CDR2 SYDVKM. Deletions cut 6 bases from V and 10 bases from J, with 10 bases between. The CDR3 contains 11 residues.

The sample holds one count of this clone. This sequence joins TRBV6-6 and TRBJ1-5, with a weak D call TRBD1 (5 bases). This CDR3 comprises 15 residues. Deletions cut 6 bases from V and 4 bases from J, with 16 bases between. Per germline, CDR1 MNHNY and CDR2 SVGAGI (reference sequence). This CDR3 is CASRTGQGSNQPQHF. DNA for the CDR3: TGTGCCAGCAGGACCGGGCAGGGATCTAATCAGCCCCAGCATTTT.

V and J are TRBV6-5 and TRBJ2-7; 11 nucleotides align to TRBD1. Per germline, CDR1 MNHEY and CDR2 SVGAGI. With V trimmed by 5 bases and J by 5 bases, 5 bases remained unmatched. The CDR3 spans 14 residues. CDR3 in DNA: TGTGCCAGCAGTCGACGGACAGGGGGCGACGAGCAGTACTTC. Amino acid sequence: CASSRRTGGDEQYF.

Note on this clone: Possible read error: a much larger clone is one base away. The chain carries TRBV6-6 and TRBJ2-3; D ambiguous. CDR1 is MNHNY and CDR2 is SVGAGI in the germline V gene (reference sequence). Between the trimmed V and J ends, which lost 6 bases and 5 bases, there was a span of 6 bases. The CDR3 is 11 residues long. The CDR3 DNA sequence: TGTGCCAGCAGCACCAAAGATACGCAGTATTTT. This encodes CASSTKDTQYF.

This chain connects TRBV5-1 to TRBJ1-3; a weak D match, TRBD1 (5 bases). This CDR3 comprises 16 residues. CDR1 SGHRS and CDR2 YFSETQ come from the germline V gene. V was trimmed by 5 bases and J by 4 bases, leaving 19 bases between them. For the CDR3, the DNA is TGCGCCAGCAGGGAGCAACATACGGGACCGGGAAACACCATATATTTT. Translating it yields CASREQHTGPGNTIYF.

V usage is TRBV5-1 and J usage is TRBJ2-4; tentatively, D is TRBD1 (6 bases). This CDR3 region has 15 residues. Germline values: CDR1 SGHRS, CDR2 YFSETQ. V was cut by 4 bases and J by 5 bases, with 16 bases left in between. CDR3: CASSPGVNVENIQYF. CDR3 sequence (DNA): TGCGCCAGCAGCCCAGGGGTGAATGTGGAAAACATTCAGTACTTC.

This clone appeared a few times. This chain's CDR3 is CASSVDGVVGEQYF. The CDR3 DNA reads as TGTGCCAGCAGCGTAGATGGGGTCGTAGGTGAGCAGTACTTC. V usage is TRBV9 and J usage is TRBJ2-5, with D unresolved. V was pared by 0 bases and J by 11 bases, with 17 bases between. Germline V gene data show CDR1 as SGDLS and CDR2 as YYNGEE. The CDR3 contains 14 residues.

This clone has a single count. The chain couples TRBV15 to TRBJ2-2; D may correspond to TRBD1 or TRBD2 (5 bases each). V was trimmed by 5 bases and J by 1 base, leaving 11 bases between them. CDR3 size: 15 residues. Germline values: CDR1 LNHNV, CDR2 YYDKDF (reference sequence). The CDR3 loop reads CATSRGFENTGELFF. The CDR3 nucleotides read TGTGCCACCAGCCGGGGCTTTGAGAACACCGGGGAGCTGTTTTTT.

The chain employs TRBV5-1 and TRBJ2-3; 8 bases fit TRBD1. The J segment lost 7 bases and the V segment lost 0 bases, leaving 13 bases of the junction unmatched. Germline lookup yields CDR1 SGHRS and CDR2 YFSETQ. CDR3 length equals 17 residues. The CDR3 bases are TGCGCCAGCAGCTTGGCCCAGTTTACAGGGGGTATGAATACGCAGTATTTT. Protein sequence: CASSLAQFTGGMNTQYF.

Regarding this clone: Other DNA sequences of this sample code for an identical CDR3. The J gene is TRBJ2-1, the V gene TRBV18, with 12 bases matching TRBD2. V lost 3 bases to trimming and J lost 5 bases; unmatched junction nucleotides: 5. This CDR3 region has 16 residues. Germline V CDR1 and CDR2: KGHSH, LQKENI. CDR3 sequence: CASSPPRLAGDNEQFF. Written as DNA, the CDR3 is TGTGCCAGCTCACCGCCTCGACTAGCGGGAGACAATGAGCAGTTCTTC.

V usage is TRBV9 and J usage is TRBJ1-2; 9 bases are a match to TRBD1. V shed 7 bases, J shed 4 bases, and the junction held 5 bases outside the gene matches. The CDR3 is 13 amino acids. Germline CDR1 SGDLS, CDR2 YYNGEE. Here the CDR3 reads CASGTGRGYGYTF. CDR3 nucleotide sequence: TGTGCCAGCGGGACAGGGAGAGGCTATGGCTACACCTTC.

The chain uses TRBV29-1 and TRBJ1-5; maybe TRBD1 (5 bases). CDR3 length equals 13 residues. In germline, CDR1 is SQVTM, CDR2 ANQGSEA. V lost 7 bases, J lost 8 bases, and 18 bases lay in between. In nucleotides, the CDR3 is TGCAGCGCTTGGCAGGGCTCAGCGGAGCCCCAGCATTTT. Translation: CSAWQGSAEPQHF.

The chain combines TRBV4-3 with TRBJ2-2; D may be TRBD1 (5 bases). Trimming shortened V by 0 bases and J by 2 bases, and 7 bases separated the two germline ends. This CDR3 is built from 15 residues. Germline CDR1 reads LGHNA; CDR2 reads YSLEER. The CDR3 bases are TGCGCCAGCAGCCAAGACGGACAAAACACCGGGGAGCTGTTTTTT. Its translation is CASSQDGQNTGELFF.

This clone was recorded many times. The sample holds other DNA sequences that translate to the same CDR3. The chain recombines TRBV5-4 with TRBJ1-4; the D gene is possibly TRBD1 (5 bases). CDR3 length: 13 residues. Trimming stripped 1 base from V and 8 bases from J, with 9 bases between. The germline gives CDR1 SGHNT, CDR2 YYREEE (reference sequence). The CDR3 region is CASSLQGGEKLFF. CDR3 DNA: TGTGCCAGCAGCTTGCAGGGTGGGGAAAAACTGTTTTTT.

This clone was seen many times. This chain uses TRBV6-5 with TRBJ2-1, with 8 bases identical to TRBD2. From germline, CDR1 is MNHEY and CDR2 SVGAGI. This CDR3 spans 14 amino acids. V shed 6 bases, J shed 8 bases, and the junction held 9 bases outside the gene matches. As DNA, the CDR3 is TGTGCCAGCAGCGCCCCGGGGGGGGCCTATGAGCAGTTCTTC. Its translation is CASSAPGGAYEQFF.

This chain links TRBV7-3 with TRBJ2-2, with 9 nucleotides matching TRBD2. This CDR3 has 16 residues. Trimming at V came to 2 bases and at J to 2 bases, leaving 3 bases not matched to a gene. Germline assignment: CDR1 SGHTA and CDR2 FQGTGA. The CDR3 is CASSLGGTSNTGELFF. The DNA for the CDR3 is TGTGCCAGCAGCTTAGGTGGGACTAGCAACACCGGGGAGCTGTTTTTT.